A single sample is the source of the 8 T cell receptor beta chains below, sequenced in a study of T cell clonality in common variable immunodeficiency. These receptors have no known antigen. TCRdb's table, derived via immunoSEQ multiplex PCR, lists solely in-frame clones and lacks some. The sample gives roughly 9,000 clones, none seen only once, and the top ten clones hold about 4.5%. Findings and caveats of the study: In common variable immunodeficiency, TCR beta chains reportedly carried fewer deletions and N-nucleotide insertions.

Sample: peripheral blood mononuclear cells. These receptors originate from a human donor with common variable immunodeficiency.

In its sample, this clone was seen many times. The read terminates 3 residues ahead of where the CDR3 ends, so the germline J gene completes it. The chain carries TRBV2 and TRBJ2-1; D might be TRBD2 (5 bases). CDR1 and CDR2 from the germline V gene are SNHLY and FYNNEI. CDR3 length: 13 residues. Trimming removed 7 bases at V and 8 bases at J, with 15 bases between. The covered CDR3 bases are TGTGCCAGCAATTTACTAGGTCCCCATGAG. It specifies CASNLLGPHE. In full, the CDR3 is CASNLLGPHEQFF.

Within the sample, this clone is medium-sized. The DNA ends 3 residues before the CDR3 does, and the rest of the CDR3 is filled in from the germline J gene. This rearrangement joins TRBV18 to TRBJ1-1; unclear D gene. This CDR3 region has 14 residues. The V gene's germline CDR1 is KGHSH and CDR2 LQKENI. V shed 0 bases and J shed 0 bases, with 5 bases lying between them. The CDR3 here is CASSPPAMNTEAFF. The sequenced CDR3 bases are TGTGCCAGCTCACCACCCGCGATGAACACTGAA.

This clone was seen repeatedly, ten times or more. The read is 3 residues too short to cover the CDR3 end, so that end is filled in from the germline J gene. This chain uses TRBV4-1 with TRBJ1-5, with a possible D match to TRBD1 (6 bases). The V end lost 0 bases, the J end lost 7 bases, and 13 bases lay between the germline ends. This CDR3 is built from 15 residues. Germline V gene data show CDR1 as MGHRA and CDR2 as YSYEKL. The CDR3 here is CASSQEDRIGQPQHF. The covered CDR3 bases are TGCGCCAGCAGCCAAGAGGACAGAATAGGGCAGCCC.

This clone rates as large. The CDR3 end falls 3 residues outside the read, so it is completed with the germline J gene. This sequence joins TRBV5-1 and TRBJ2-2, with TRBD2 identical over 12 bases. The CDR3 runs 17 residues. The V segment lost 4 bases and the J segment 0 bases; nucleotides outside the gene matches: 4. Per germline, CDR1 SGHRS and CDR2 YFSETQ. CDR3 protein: CASSGGLAGANTGELFF. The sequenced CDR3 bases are TGCGCCAGCAGCGGGGGACTAGCGGGTGCGAACACCGGGGAG.

The covered CDR3 bases are TGCGCCAGCAGTCGGACAGGGGCCCCGAACACTGAA. Amino acid sequence: CASSRTGAPNTE. The CDR3 in its entirety is CASSRTGAPNTEAFF. This rearrangement joins TRBV10-2 to TRBJ1-1; 9 bases map to TRBD1. The read ends 3 residues shy of where the CDR3 ends; the end is completed using the germline J gene. Germline V CDR1 and CDR2: WSHSY, SAAADI. This CDR3 contains 15 residues. The V segment lost 5 bases and the J segment 1 base; nucleotides outside the gene matches: 5.

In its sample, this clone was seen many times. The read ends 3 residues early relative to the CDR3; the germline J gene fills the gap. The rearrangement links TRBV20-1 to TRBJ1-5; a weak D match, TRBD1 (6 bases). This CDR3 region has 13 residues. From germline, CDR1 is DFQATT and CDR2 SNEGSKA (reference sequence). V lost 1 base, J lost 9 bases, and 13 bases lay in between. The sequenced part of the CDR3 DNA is TGCAGTGCTAGAGTTAAGGGGGGGCGGCCC. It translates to CSARVKGGRP. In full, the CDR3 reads CSARVKGGRPQHF.

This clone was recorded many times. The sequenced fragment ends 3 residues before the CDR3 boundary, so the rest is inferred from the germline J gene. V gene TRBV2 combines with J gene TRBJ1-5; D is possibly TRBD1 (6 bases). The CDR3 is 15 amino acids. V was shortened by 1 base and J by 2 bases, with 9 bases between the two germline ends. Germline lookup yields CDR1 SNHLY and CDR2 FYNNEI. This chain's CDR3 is CASSEEGHRNQPQHF. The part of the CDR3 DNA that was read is TGTGCCAGCAGTGAAGAGGGACACCGCAATCAGCCC.

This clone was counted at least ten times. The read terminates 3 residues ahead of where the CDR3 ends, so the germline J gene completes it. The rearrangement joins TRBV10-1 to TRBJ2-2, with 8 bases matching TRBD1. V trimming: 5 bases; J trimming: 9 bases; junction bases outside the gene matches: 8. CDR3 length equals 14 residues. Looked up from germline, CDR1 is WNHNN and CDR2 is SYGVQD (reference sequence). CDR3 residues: CASSQDRGSWELFF. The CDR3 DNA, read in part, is TGCGCCAGCAGTCAAGACAGGGGATCGTGGGAG.